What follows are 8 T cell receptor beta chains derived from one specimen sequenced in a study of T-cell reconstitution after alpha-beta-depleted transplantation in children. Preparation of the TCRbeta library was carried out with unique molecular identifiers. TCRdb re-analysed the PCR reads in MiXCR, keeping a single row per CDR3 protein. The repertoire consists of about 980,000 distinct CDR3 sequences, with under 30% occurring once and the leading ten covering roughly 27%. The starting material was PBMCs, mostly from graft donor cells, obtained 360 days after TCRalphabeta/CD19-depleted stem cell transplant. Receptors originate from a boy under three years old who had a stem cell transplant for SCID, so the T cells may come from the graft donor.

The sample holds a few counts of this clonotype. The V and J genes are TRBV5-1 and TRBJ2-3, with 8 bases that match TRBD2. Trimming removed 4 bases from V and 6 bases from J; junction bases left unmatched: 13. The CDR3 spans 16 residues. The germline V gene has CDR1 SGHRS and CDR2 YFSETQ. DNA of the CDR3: TGCGCCAGCAGCCCGGGGCAGCGGGGGCTTCGGGATACGCAGTATTTT. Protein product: CASSPGQRGLRDTQYF.

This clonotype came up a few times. The CDR3 region is CASSLSAGTGGHEQFF. The DNA for the CDR3 is TGTGCCAGCAGCTTAAGCGCCGGGACAGGGGGCCATGAGCAGTTCTTC. The V call is TRBV7-2, the J call TRBJ2-1; 12 positions match TRBD1. The germline V gene has CDR1 SGHTA and CDR2 FQGNSA. The J segment lost 8 bases and the V segment lost 2 bases, leaving 7 bases of the junction unmatched. The CDR3 consists of 16 residues. Filled out from reference TRBV7-2 and TRBJ2-1, the complete variable domain reads GAGVSQSPSNKVTEKGKDVELRCDPISGHTALYWYRQSLGQGLEFLIYFQGNSAPDKSGLPSDRFSAERTGGSVSTLTIQRTQQEDSAVYLCASSLSAGTGGHEQFFGPGTRLTVL.

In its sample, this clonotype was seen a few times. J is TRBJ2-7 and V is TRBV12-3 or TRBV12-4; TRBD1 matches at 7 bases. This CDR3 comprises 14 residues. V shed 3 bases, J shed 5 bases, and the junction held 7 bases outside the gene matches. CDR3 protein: CASSLTGRRDEQYF. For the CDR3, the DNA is TGTGCCAGCAGTTTGACAGGGAGACGGGACGAGCAGTACTTC.

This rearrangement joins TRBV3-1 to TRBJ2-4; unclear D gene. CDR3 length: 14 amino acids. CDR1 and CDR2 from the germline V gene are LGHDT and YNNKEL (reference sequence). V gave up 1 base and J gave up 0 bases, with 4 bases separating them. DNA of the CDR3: TGTGCCAGCAGCCAAGTAGGAGCCAAAAACATTCAGTACTTC. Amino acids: CASSQVGAKNIQYF.

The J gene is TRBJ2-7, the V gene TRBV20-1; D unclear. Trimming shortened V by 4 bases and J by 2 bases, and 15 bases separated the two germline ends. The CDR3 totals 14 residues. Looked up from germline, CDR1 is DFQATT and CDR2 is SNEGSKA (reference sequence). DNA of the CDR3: TGCAGTGCTACCGGCCCTAGACCAGCCTACGAGCAGTACTTC. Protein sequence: CSATGPRPAYEQYF.

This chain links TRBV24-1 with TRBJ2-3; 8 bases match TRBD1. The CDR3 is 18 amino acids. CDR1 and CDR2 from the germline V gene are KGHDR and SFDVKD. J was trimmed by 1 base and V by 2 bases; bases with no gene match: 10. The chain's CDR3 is CATSDSSRGRYGTDTQYF. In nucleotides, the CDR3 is TGTGCCACCAGTGATTCGAGCAGGGGGCGGTATGGCACAGATACGCAGTATTTT.

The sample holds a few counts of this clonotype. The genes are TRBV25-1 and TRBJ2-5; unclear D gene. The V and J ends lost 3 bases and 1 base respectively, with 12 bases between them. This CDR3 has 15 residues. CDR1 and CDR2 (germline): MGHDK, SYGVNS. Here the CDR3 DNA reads TGTGCCAGCAGTGATCTAGTACGGCTCCAAGAGACCCAGTACTTC. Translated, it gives CASSDLVRLQETQYF.

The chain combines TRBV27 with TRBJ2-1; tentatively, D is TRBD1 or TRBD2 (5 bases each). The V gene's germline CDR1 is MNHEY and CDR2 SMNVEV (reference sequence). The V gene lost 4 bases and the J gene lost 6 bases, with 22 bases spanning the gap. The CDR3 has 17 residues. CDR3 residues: CASSWPPGARRSNEQFF. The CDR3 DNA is TGTGCCAGCAGTTGGCCCCCCGGGGCCCGAAGGAGCAATGAGCAGTTCTTC.